This T cell receptor (beta chain) was sequenced during a study of CD8+ T cells in alopecia areata. Isolated RNA was reverse transcribed into cDNA used as the sequencing template. TCRdb keeps only in-frame clones here, not all; method: immunoSEQ multiplex PCR. This sample has about 120,000 clones, with 53% found just once. The junction had 11 bases not matched to a gene; V was cut back by 1 base and J by 8 bases. This CDR3 is built from 15 residues. CDR1 and CDR2 (germline): SGHRS, YFSETQ. Treatment noted: oral pan-JAK inhibitor, 5-10 mg twice daily. As to this clone: Its specificity is not known.

General study results and limits: Because one nonresponder was included, the link of baseline CD8+ expansion to response is considered uncertain. While patients received tofacitinib, many expanded lesional clones remained present in scalp and blood.

This chain links TRBV5-1 with TRBJ1-2; TRBD1 matches at 7 bases. This sequence was found in a human donor with alopecia areata. Specimen: CD4+ T cells sorted from blood, collected at week 4, from a patient treated with tofacitinib. The CDR3 DNA reads as TGCGCCAGCAGCTTGTGGCAGGGGGGAACGAGCGGCTACACCTTC. It encodes CASSLWQGGTSGYTF.